The 4 T cell receptor beta chains reported below all come from one sample, sequenced in a study of OX40 agonist ivuxolimab in advanced cancers. Using immunoSEQ multiplex PCR, the repertoire was profiled, and TCRdb retains in-frame clones only, with some absent. The sample consists of under 100,000 clones, 81% of them appearing once. This specimen consisted of CD4+ or CD8+ T cells sorted from blood, obtained in a trial of the OX40 agonist ivuxolimab. These receptors were taken from an adult with an advanced solid tumor such as melanoma, head and neck, liver or kidney cancer.

The chain links TRBV2 to TRBJ2-1; D may be TRBD1 or TRBD2 (5 bases each). The CDR3 is 15 residues long. Germline CDR1 is SNHLY and CDR2 is FYNNEI. V was cut by 2 bases and J by 9 bases, with 17 bases left in between. The chain's CDR3 is CASSELTGTFTEQFF. The CDR3 region has the DNA TGTGCCAGCAGTGAATTAACTGGGACGTTTACTGAGCAGTTCTTC.

The chain couples TRBV30 to TRBJ1-6, with D possibly TRBD1 on 6 matching bases. The CDR3 consists of 16 residues. V lost 5 bases to trimming and J lost 7 bases, with 21 bases between them. Per the germline V gene, CDR1 is GTSNPN and CDR2 is SVGIG (reference sequence). The CDR3 DNA reads TGTGCCTGGGACAAACAGGGAGACTTGAGGAATTCACCCCTCCACTTT. Amino acids: CAWDKQGDLRNSPLHF. The whole variable domain, filled in from reference TRBV30 and TRBJ1-6, reads SQTIHQWPATLVQPVGSPLSLECTVEGTSNPNLYWYRQAAGRGLQLLFYSVGIGQISSEVPQNLSASRPQDRQFILSSKKLLLSDSGFYLCAWDKQGDLRNSPLHFGNGTRLTVT.

The chain joins TRBV7-9 to TRBJ1-2; TRBD1 agrees at 8 bases. The trim removed 5 bases at V and 8 bases at J, leaving 10 bases unmatched. There are 14 residues in the CDR3. Germline CDR1 is SEHNR and CDR2 is FQNEAQ (reference sequence). The CDR3 here is CASSQGQGALGYTF. For the CDR3, the DNA is TGTGCCAGCAGCCAAGGACAGGGTGCCTTGGGCTACACCTTC.

The V gene is TRBV7-8, the J gene TRBJ2-7; D gene unclear. The germline V gene encodes CDR1 SGHVS and CDR2 FQNEAQ. The CDR3 has 14 amino acids. V shed 1 base and J shed 0 bases, with 7 bases lying between them. The CDR3 DNA is TGTGCCAGCAGCTTAGGCTCTCACTCCTACGAGCAGTACTTC. This translates into CASSLGSHSYEQYF.